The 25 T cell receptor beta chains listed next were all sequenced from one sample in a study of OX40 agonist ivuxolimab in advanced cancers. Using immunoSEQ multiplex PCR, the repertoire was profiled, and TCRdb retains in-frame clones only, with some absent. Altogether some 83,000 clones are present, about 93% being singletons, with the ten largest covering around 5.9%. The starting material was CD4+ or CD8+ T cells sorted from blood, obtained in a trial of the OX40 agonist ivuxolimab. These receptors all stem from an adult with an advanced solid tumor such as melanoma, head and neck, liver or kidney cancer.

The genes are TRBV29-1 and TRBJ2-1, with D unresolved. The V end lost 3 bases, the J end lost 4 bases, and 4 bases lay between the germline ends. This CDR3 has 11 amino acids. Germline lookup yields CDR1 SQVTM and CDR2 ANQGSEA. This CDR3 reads CSVDMYNEQFF. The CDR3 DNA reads TGCAGCGTTGATATGTACAATGAGCAGTTCTTC.

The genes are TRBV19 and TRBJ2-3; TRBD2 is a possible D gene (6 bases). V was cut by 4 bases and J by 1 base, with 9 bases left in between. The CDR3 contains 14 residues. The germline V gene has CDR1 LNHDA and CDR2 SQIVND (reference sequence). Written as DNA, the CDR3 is TGTGCCAGTAGTAGCGGGGTAGGCACAGATACGCAGTATTTT. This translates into CASSSGVGTDTQYF.

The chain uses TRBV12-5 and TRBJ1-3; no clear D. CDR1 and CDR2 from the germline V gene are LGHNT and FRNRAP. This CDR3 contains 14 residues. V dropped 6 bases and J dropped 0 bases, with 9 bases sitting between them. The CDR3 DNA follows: TGTGCTAGTGGCCCCAACTTCTCTGGAAACACCATATATTTT. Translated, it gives CASGPNFSGNTIYF.

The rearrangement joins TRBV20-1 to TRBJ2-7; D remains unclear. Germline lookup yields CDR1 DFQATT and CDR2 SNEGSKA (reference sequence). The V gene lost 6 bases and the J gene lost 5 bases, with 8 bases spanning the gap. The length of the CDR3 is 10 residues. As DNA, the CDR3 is TGCAGTGCCAACCCCCACGAGCAGTACTTC. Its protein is CSANPHEQYF.

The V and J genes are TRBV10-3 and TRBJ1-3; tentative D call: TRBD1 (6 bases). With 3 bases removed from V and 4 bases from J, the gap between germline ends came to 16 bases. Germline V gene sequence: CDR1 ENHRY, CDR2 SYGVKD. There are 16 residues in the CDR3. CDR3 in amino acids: CAISDYRASAGNTIYF. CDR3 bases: TGTGCCATCAGTGATTACAGGGCGTCGGCCGGAAACACCATATATTTT.

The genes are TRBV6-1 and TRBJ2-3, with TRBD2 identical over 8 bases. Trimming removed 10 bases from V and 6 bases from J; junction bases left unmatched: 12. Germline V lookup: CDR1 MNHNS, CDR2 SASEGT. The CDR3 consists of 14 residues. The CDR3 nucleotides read TGTGCCAACGCGCCCGGGGGGGCAACTGATACGCAGTATTTT. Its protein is CANAPGGATDTQYF.

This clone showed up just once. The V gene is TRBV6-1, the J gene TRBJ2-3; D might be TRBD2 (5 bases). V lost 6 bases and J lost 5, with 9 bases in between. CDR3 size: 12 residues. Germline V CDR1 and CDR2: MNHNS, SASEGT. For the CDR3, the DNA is TGTGCCAGCAGGGACGGAGGAGATACGCAGTATTTT. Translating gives CASRDGGDTQYF.

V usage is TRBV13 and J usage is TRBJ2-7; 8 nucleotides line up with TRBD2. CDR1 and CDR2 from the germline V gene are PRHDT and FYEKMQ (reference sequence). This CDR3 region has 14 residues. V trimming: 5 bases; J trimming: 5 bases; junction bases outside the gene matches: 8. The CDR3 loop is CASSPSGSPHEQYF. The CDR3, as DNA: TGTGCCAGCAGCCCGAGCGGGAGCCCCCACGAGCAGTACTTC.

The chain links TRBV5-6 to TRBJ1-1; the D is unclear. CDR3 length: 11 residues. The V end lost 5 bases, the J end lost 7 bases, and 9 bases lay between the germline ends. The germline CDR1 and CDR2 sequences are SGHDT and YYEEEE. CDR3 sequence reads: CASSFGSEAFF. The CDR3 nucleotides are TGTGCCAGCAGTTTCGGGAGTGAAGCTTTCTTT.

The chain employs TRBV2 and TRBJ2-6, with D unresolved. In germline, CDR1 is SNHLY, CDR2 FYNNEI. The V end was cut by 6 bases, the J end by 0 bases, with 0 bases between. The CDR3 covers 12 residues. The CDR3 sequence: CASSSGANVLTF. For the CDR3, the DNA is TGTGCCAGCAGCTCTGGGGCCAACGTCCTGACTTTC.

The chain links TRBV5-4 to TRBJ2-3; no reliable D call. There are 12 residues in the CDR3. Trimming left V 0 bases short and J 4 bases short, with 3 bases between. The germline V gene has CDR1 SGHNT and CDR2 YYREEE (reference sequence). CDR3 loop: CASSLDPDTQYF. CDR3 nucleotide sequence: TGTGCCAGCAGCTTGGACCCAGATACGCAGTATTTT.

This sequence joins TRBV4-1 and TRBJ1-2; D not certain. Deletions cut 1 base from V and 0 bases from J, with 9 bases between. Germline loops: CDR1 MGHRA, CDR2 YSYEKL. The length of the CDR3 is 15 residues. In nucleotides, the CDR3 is TGCGCCAGCAGCCAAGTCCAGTCAGCTAACTATGGCTACACCTTC. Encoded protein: CASSQVQSANYGYTF.

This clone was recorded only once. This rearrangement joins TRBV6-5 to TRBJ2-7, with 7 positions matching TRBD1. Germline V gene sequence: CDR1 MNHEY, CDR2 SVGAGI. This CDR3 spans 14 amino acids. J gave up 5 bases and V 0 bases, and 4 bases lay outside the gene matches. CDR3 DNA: TGTGCCAGCAGTTACTCAGGACAGGCCGACGAGCAGTACTTC. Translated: CASSYSGQADEQYF.

The CDR3 DNA reads as TGTGCCAGCAGTTTAAGACAGCCGGGGGACAATGAGCAGTTCTTC. Its protein product is CASSLRQPGDNEQFF. The chain carries TRBV27 and TRBJ2-1; D perhaps matches TRBD2 (6 bases). The CDR3 has 15 amino acids. The germline V gene encodes CDR1 MNHEY and CDR2 SMNVEV (reference sequence). V lost 2 bases, J lost 5 bases, and 13 bases lay in between.

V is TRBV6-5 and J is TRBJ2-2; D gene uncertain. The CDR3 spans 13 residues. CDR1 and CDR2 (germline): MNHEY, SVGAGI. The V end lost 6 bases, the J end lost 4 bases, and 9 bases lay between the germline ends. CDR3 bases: TGTGCCAGCAGGCCAGCTTCCACCGGGGAGCTGTTTTTT. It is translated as CASRPASTGELFF.

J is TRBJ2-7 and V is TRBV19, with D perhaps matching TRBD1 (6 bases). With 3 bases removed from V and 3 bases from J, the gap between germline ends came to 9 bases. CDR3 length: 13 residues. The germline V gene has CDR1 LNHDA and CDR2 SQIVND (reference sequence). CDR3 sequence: CASSMGRGYEQYF. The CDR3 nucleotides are TGTGCCAGTAGTATGGGCAGGGGCTACGAGCAGTACTTC. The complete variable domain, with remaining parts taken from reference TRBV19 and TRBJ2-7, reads DGGITQSPKYLFRKEGQNVTLSCEQNLNHDAMYWYRQDPGQGLRLIYYSQIVNDFQKGDIAEGYSVSREKKESFPLTVTSAQKNPTAFYLCASSMGRGYEQYFGPGTRLTVT.

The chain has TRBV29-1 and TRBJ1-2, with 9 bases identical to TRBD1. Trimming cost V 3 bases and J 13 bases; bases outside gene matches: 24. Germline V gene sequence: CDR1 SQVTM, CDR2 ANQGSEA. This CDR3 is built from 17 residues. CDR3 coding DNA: TGCAGCGTTGAGTGGATTAGAATTTCGGGACAGGGTGTTCGGAGCACCTTC. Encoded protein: CSVEWIRISGQGVRSTF.

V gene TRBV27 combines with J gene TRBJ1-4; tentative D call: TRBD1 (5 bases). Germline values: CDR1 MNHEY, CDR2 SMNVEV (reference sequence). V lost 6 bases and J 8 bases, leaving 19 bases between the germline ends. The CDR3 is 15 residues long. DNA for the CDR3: TGTGCCAGCAGCCCTCTGGGGGATGAACTGGAAAAACTGTTTTTT. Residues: CASSPLGDELEKLFF.

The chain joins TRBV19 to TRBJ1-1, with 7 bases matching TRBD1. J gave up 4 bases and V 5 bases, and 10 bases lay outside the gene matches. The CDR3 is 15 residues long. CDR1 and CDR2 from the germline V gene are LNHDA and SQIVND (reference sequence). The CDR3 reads CASSLQGTRSTEAFF. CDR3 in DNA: TGTGCCAGTAGTCTACAGGGGACGAGGAGCACTGAAGCTTTCTTT. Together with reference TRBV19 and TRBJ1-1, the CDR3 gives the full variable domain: DGGITQSPKYLFRKEGQNVTLSCEQNLNHDAMYWYRQDPGQGLRLIYYSQIVNDFQKGDIAEGYSVSREKKESFPLTVTSAQKNPTAFYLCASSLQGTRSTEAFFGQGTRLTVV.

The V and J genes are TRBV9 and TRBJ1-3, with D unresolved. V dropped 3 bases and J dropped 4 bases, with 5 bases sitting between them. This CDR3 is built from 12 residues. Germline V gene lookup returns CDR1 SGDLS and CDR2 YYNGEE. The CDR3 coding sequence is TGTGCCAGCAGCGAATCAGGAAACACCATATATTTT. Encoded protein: CASSESGNTIYF. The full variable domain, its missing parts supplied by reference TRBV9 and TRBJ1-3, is DSGVTQTPKHLITATGQRVTLRCSPRSGDLSVYWYQQSLDQGLQFLIQYYNGEERAKGNILERFSAQQFPDLHSELNLSSLELGDSALYFCASSESGNTIYFGEGSWLTVV.

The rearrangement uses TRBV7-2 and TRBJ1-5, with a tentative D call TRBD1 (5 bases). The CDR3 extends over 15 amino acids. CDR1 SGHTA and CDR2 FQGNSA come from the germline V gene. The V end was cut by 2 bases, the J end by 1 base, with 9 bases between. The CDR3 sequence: CASSLRGGSNQPQHF. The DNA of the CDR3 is TGTGCCAGCAGCTTAAGGGGAGGAAGCAATCAGCCCCAGCATTTT.

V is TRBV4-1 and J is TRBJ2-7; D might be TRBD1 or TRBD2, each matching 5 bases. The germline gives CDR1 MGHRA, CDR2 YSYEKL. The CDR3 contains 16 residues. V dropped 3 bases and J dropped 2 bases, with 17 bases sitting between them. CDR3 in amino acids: CASSHSTPGRAYEQYF. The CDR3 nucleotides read TGCGCCAGCAGCCATTCGACCCCGGGACGCGCCTACGAGCAGTACTTC.

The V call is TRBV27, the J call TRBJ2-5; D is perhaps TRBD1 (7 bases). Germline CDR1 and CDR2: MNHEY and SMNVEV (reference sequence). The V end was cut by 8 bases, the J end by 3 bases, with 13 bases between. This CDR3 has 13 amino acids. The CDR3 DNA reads TGTGCCAGCCAGGGGGGAGGTAAAGAGACCCAGTACTTC. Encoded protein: CASQGGGKETQYF.

The CDR3 DNA follows: TGTGCCAGCAGCGGTCGACAGGGAGCTGAAGCTTTCTTT. It codes for CASSGRQGAEAFF. The V call is TRBV5-4, the J call TRBJ1-1; 7 nucleotides align to TRBD1. Germline lookup yields CDR1 SGHNT and CDR2 YYREEE (reference sequence). Germline trimming cut 4 bases from V and 6 bases from J; bases unmatched to any gene: 6. The length of the CDR3 is 13 residues.

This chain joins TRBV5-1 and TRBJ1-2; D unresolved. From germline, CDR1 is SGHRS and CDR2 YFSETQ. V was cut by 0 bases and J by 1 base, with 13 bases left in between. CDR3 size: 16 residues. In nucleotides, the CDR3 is TGCGCCAGCAGCTTGGCCAGCCAGGCCCTTAACTATGGCTACACCTTC. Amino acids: CASSLASQALNYGYTF.